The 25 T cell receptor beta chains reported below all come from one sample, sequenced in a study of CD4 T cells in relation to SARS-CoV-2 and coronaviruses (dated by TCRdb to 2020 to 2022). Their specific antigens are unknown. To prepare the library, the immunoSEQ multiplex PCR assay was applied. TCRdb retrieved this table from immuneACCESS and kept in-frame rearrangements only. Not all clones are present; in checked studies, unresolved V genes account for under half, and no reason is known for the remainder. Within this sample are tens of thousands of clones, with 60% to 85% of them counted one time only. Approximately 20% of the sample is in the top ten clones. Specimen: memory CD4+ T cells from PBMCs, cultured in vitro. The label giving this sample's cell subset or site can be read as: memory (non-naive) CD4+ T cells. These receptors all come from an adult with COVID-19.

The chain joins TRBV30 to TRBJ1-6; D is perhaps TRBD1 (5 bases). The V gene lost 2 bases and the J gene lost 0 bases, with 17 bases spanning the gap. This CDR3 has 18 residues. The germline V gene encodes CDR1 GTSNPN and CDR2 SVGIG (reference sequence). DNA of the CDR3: TGTGCCTGGAGTACAGGACATACGTCAAGCTCCTATAATTCACCCCTCCACTTT. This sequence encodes CAWSTGHTSSSYNSPLHF.

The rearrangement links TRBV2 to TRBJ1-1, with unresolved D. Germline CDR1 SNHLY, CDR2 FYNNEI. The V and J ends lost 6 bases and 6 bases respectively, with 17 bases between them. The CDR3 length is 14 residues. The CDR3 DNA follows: TGTGCCAGCAGCGTCAGGTCCGTGAGGTCTGAAGCTTTCTTT. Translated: CASSVRSVRSEAFF.

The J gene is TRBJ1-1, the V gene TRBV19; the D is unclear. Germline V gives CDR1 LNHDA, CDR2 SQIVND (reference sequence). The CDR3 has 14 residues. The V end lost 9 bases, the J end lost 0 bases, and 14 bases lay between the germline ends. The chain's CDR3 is CARWVGSMNTEAFF. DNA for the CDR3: TGTGCCAGATGGGTTGGAAGCATGAACACTGAAGCTTTCTTT.

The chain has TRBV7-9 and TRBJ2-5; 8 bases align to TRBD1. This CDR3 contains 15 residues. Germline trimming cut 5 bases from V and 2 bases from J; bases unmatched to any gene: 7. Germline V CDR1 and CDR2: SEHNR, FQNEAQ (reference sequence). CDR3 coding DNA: TGTGCCAGCAGCCCACCGGGACAGGTACAAGAGACCCAGTACTTC. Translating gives CASSPPGQVQETQYF.

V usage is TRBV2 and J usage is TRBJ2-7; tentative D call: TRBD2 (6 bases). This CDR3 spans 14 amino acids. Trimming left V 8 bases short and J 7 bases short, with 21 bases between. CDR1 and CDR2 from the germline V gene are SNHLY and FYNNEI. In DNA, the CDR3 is TGTGCCAGCCGTCGACTCGCGGGATCTTGGGAGCAGTACTTC. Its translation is CASRRLAGSWEQYF.

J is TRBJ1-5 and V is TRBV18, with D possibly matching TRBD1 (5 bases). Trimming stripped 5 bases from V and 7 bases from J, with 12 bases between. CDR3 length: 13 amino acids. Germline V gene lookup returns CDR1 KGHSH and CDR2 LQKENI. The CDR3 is CASSGGRDQPQHF. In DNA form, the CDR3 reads TGTGCCAGCTCAGGAGGGCGGGACCAGCCCCAGCATTTT.

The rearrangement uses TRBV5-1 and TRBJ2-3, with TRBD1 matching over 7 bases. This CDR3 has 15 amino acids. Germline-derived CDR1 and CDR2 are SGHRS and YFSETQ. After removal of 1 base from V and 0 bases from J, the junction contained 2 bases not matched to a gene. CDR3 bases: TGCGCCAGCAGCTTGTTGGACAGGAGCACAGATACGCAGTATTTT. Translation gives CASSLLDRSTDTQYF.

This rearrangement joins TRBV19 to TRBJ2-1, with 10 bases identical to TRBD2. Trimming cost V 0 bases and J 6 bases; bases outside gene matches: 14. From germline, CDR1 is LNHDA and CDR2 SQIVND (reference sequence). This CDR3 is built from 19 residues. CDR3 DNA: TGTGCCAGTAGTATAGAGGGCAGGGGGCTAGCGGGAGACACCAATGAGCAGTTCTTC. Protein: CASSIEGRGLAGDTNEQFF.

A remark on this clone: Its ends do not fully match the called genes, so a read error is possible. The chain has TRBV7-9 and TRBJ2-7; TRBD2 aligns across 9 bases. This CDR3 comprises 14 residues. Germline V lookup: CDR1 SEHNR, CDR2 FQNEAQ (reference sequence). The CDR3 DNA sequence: TGTGCCAGCAGCTCGAGCGGGAGGCGGATACAAACGAACTTC. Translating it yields CASSSSGRRIQTNF.

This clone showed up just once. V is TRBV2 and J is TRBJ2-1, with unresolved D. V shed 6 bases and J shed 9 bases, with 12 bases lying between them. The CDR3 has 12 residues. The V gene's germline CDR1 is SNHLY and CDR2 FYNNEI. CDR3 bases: TGTGCCAGCAGCGCAAGTGGAAGTGAGCAGTTCTTC. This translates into CASSASGSEQFF. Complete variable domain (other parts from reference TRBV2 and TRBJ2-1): EPEVTQTPSHQVTQMGQEVILRCVPISNHLYFYWYRQILGQKVEFLVSFYNNEISEKSEIFDDQFSVERPDGSNFTLKIRSTKLEDSAMYFCASSASGSEQFFGPGTRLTVL.

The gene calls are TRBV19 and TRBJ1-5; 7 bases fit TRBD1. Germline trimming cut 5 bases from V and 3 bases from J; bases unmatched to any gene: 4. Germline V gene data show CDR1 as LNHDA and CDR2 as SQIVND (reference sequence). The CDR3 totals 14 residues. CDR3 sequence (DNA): TGTGCCAGTAGTGTGACAGGGTTCAATCAGCCCCAGCATTTT. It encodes CASSVTGFNQPQHF.

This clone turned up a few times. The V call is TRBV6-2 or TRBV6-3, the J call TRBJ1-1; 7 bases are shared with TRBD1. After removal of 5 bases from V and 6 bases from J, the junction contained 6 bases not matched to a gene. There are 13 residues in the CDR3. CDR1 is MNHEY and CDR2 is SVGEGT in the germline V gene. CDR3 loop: CASSLGQVSEAFF. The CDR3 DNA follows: TGTGCCAGCAGTCTCGGACAGGTCTCTGAAGCTTTCTTT.

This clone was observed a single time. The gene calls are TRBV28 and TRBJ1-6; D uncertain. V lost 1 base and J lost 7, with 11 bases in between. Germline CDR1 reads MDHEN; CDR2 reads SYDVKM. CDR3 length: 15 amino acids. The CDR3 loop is CASSLFSRANSPLHF. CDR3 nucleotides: TGTGCCAGCAGTTTATTTAGCCGGGCGAATTCACCCCTCCACTTT. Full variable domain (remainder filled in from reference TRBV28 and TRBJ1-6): DVKVTQSSRYLVKRTGEKVFLECVQDMDHENMFWYRQDPGLGLRLIYFSYDVKMKEKGDIPEGYSVSREKKERFSLILESASTNQTSMYLCASSLFSRANSPLHFGNGTRLTVT.

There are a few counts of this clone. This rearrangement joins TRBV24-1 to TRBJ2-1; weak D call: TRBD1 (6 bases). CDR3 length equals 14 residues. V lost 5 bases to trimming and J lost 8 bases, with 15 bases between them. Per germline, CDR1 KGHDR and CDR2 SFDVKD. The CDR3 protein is CATSGRGRWDEQFF. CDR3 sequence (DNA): TGTGCCACCAGTGGCAGGGGTAGGTGGGATGAGCAGTTCTTC.

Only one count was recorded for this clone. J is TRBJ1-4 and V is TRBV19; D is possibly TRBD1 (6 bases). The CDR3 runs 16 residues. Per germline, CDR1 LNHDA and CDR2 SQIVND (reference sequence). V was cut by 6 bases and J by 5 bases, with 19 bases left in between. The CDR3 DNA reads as TGTGCCAGTAGCTCCCCGAGGGGGGCTGGGAATGAAAAACTGTTTTTT. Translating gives CASSSPRGAGNEKLFF.

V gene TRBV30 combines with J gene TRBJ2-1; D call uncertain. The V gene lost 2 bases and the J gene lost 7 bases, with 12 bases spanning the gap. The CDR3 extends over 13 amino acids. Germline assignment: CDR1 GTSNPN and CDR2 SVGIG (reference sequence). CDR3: CAWSYGPVNEQFF. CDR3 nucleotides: TGTGCCTGGAGTTACGGCCCGGTAAATGAGCAGTTCTTC.

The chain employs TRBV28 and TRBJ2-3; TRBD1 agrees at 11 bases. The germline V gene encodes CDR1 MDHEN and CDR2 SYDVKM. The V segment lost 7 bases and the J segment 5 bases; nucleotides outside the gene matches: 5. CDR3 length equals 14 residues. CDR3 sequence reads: CASIRTGGGDTQYF. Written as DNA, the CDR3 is TGTGCCAGCATTCGGACAGGGGGCGGAGATACGCAGTATTTT.

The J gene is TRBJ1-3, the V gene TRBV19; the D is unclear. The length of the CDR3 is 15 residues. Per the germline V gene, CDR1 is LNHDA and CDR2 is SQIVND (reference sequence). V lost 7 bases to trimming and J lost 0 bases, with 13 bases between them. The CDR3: CASKDGSVSGNTIYF. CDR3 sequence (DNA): TGTGCCAGTAAAGACGGCTCAGTCTCTGGAAACACCATATATTTT.

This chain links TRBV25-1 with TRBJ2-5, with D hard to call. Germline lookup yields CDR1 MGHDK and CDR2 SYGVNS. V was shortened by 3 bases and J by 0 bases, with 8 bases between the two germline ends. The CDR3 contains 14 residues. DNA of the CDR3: TGTGCCAGCAGTGAGTCCTTGTACCAAGAGACCCAGTACTTC. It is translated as CASSESLYQETQYF.

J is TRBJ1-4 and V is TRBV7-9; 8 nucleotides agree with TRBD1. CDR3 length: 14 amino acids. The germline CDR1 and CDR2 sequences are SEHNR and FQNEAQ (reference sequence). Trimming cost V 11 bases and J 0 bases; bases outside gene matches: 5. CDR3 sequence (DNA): TGTGCCTGCTCAGGGGGCACAACTAATGAAAAACTGTTTTTT. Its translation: CACSGGTTNEKLFF.

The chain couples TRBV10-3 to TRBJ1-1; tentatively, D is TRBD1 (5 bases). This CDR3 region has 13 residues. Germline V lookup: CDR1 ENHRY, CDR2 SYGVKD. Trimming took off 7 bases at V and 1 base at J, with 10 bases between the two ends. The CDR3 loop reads CAITRQGNTEAFF. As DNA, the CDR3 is TGTGCCATCACCCGGCAGGGGAACACTGAAGCTTTCTTT.

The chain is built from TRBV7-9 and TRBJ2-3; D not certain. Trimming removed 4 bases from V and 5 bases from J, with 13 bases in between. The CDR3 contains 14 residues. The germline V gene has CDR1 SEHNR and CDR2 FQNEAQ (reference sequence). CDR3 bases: TGTGCCAGCAGCTCCCGGACCGGCGGAGATACGCAGTATTTT. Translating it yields CASSSRTGGDTQYF.

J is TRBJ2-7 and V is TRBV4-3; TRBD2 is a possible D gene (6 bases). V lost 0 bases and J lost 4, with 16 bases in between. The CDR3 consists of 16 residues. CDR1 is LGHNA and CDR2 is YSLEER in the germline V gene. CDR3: CASSQDVSRGIYEQYF. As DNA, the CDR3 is TGCGCCAGCAGCCAAGATGTTAGCCGGGGGATATACGAGCAGTACTTC.

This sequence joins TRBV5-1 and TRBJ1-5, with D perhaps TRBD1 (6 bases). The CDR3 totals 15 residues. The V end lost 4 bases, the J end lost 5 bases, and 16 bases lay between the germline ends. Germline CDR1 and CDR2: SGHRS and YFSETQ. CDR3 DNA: TGCGCCAGCAGCGATGGACGGGGGGCCTATCAGCCCCAGCATTTT. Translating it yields CASSDGRGAYQPQHF.

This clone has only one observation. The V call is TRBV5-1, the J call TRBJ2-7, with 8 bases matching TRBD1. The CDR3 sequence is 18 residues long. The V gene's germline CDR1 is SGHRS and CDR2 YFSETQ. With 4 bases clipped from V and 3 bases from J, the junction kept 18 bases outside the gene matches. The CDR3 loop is CASSPRGRLPGRSYEQYF. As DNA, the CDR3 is TGCGCCAGCAGCCCCAGGGGGCGGCTGCCGGGAAGGAGCTACGAGCAGTACTTC.